The 5 T cell receptor beta chains listed next were all sequenced from one sample in a study of blood T cell repertoires in COVID-19. Sequenced by immunoSEQ multiplex PCR; TCRdb stores in-frame clones only, minus some. The sample records under 200,000 clones, under 85% being singletons. The sequencing sample was made of peripheral blood. All receptors come from a man between 65 and 85 years old with acute or convalescent COVID-19.

This chain links TRBV5-1 with TRBJ1-1, with D perhaps TRBD1 (5 bases). This CDR3 has 15 residues. V was pared by 3 bases and J by 4 bases, with 16 bases between. Germline V gives CDR1 SGHRS, CDR2 YFSETQ. CDR3 loop: CASSYSDSLSTEAFF. The CDR3 DNA reads TGCGCCAGCAGCTACAGCGACAGTCTCTCCACTGAAGCTTTCTTT.

V gene TRBV5-1 combines with J gene TRBJ1-1, with D uncertain. Trimming cost V 2 bases and J 3 bases, with 17 bases left between them. The CDR3 has 16 residues. Germline V CDR1 and CDR2: SGHRS, YFSETQ. The CDR3 loop reads CASSFNGERWDTEAFF. The CDR3 DNA follows: TGCGCCAGCAGCTTTAACGGGGAAAGGTGGGACACTGAAGCTTTCTTT.

This chain connects TRBV7-6 to TRBJ1-2, with D unclear. The germline CDR1 and CDR2 sequences are SGHVS and FNYEAQ. This CDR3 is built from 12 residues. V was cut by 4 bases and J by 7 bases, with 10 bases left in between. This CDR3 is CASSSQDSGYTF. The CDR3 nucleotides read TGTGCCAGCAGCTCCCAGGACTCTGGCTACACCTTC. The full variable domain, in which reference TRBV7-6 and TRBJ1-2 provide the parts outside the CDR3, is GAGVSQSPRYKVTKRGQDVALRCDPISGHVSLYWYRQALGQGPEFLTYFNYEAQQDKSGLPNDRFSAERPEGSISTLTIQRTEQRDSAMYRCASSSQDSGYTFGSGTRLTVV.

The sample holds one count of this clone. The chain joins TRBV5-1 to TRBJ2-3; TRBD1 is a possible D gene (6 bases). The CDR3 sequence is 14 residues long. V was clipped by 5 bases and J by 2 bases, with 12 bases between them. From germline, CDR1 is SGHRS and CDR2 YFSETQ. The CDR3 nucleotides are TGCGCCAGCAGACTGGACAGCTTCACAGATACGCAGTATTTT. Translated, it gives CASRLDSFTDTQYF.

The V and J genes are TRBV6-1 and TRBJ2-7; TRBD2 matches at 13 bases. CDR1 and CDR2 (germline): MNHNS, SASEGT. The trim removed 10 bases at V and 3 bases at J, leaving 9 bases unmatched. CDR3 length: 15 residues. CDR3: CATRTSGGSNYEQYF. The CDR3 DNA sequence: TGTGCCACCAGGACTAGCGGGGGCTCTAACTACGAGCAGTACTTC.